The rows below give T cell receptor beta chains drawn from one sample of a study of blood T cell repertoires in COVID-19. Measured with immunoSEQ multiplex PCR; TCRdb has only the in-frame clones, and not every one. There are a few hundred thousand clones in the sample; 92% occur only once, and 18% lies in the top ten. The sequenced material came from PBMCs or T cells enriched from blood (not recorded which). Receptors originate from a woman younger than 45 who had recovered from COVID-19. CDR3s include the opening cysteine and the closing phenylalanine or tryptophan. A D gene is named only where the DNA matches it firmly. Expanded clones get a size class; other rows say once, few or many, or leave the size out.

>15|-|TRBV11-2|TRBJ2-3|TRBD1
TGTGCCAGCAGCCAGGGACAGCCTTCCACAGATACGCAGTATTTT
CASSQGQPSTDTQYF
>15|-|TRBV7-2|TRBJ2-7|TRBD2
TGTGCCAGCAGTCCCTGGGCGGGAGCTGGATACGAGCAGTACTTC
CASSPWAGAGYEQYF
>15|-|TRBV5-6|TRBJ1-2|-
TGTGCCAGCAGCTTACAACAGGGAATGTTGAGCGGCTACACCTTC
CASSLQQGMLSGYTF
>19|-|TRBV4-2|TRBJ2-1|-
TGTGCCAGCAGCCAAGCTTCCCATCTCAACGGGGGCTCCTACAATGAGCAGTTCTTC
CASSQASHLNGGSYNEQFF
>16|-|TRBV28|TRBJ2-1|-
TGTGCCAGCAGTCTCCTAACATTAAGAGGGTACAATGAGCAGTTCTTC
CASSLLTLRGYNEQFF
>12|once|TRBV27|TRBJ2-7|-
TGTGCCAGCAGAGCTCGCCCCCACGAGCAGTACTTC
CASRARPHEQYF
>12|once|TRBV28|TRBJ2-7|-
TGTGCCAGCAGTTTTCAGGGGTTAGAGCAGTACTTC
CASSFQGLEQYF
>11|-|TRBV12-3/TRBV12-4|TRBJ2-3|-
TGTGCCAGTACTCGGGATAATACGCAGTATTTT
CASTRDNTQYF
>12|-|TRBV19|TRBJ1-2|-
TGTGCCAGTAGCTTGGAGGGTTATGGCTACACCTTC
CASSLEGYGYTF
>15|-|TRBV4-2|TRBJ1-1|TRBD1
TGTGCCAGCAGCCAAGACTGGCAGGGGGCCACTGAAGCTTTCTTT
CASSQDWQGATEAFF
>17|-|TRBV7-7|TRBJ2-3|TRBD2
TGTGCTAGCAGCTTAGCGTTCACTAGCGGCCGCACAGATACGCAGTATTTT
CASSLAFTSGRTDTQYF
>15|-|TRBV18|TRBJ2-7|-
TGTGCCAGCTCACCAGGGGCGACGGCAAATCACGAGCAGTACTTC
CASSPGATANHEQYF
>15|-|TRBV4-2|TRBJ2-1|TRBD2
TGTGCCAGCAGCCAAGATAAGGCTAGCGGAGATGAGCAGTTCTTC
CASSQDKASGDEQFF
>14|once|TRBV6-5|TRBJ2-3|TRBD1
TGTGCCAGCAGTTTCGATTACAGGGGAGATACGCAGTATTTT
CASSFDYRGDTQYF
>18|-|TRBV5-8|TRBJ2-1|-
TGTGCCAGCAGCCTCGGACAGCCGTGGGGGGGTCGGAAAAATGAGCAGTTCTTC
CASSLGQPWGGRKNEQFF
>15|-|TRBV6-5|TRBJ2-7|TRBD2
TGTGCCAGCAGTCGTCTAGCGGGAGGGGTATACGAGCAGTACTTC
CASSRLAGGVYEQYF
>14|once|TRBV7-9|TRBJ1-1|TRBD1
TGTGCCAGCAGCTTCCTGACAGGGGACACTGAAGCTTTCTTT
CASSFLTGDTEAFF
>18|-|TRBV24-1|TRBJ2-5|TRBD1
TGTGCCACCAGTGATTCTGGGACGGACAGGGGACTTCAAGAGACCCAGTACTTC
CATSDSGTDRGLQETQYF
>13|-|TRBV28|TRBJ1-5|-
TGTGCCAGCAGTTTATTGGGTGGCGGGCCCCAGCATTTT
CASSLLGGGPQHF
>15|-|TRBV5-5|TRBJ2-7|-
TGTGCCAGCAGCTCGCTTGGGACAAACCTTTACGAGCAGTACTTC
CASSSLGTNLYEQYF
>15|-|TRBV21-1|TRBJ2-7|-
TGTGCCAGCAGCAAAGGAGGAGACAGCTCCTACGAGCAGTACTTC
CASSKGGDSSYEQYF
>15|-|TRBV28|TRBJ2-2|TRBD2
TGTGCCAGCAGTTTAGCACTAGCGGACACCGGGGAGCTGTTTTTT
CASSLALADTGELFF